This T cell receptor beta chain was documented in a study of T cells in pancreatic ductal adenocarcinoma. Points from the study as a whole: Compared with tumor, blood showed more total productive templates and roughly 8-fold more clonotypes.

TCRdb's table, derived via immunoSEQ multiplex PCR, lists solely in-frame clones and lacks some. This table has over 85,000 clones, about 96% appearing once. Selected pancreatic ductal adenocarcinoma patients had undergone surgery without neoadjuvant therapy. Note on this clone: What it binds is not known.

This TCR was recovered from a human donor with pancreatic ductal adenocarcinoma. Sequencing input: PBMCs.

CDR3 nucleotides: TGTGCCAGTAGTATGGGCCATCAAGAGACCCAGTACTTC. This sequence encodes CASSMGHQETQYF. The rearrangement uses TRBV19 and TRBJ2-5, with D unresolved. This CDR3 is built from 13 residues. V was cut by 3 bases and J by 2 bases, with 7 bases left in between. Germline V gene data show CDR1 as LNHDA and CDR2 as SQIVND (reference sequence).